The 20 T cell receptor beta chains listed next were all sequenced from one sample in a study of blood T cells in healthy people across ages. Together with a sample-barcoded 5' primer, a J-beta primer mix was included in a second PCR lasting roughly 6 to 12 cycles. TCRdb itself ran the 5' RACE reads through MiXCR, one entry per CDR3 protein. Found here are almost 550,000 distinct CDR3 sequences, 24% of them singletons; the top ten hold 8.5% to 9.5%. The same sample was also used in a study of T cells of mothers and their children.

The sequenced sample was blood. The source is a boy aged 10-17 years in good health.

The CDR3 here is CSARDPNGFEQYF. In DNA, the CDR3 is TGCAGTGCTAGAGACCCAAACGGCTTCGAGCAGTACTTC. The chain links TRBV20-1 to TRBJ2-7; no clear D. The CDR3 has 13 amino acids. V lost 0 bases, J lost 6 bases, and 12 bases lay in between. Per the germline V gene, CDR1 is DFQATT and CDR2 is SNEGSKA (reference sequence).

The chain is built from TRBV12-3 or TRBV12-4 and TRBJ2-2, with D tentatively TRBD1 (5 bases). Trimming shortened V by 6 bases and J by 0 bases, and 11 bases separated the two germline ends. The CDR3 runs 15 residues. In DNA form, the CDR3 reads TGTGCCAGCAGCAGACAGTCGGCGAACACCGGGGAGCTGTTTTTT. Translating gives CASSRQSANTGELFF.

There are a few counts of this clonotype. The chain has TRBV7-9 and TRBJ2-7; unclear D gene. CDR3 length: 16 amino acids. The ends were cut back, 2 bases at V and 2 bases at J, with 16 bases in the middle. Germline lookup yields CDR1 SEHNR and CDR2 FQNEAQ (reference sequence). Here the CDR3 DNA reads TGTGCCAGCAGCTTATTCCCTCTAGGCCCCACCTACGAGCAGTACTTC. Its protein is CASSLFPLGPTYEQYF.

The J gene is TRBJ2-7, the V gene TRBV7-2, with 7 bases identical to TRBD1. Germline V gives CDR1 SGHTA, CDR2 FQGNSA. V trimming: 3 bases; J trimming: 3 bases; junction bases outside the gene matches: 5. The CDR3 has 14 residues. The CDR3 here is CASSFQQGIYEQYF. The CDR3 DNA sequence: TGTGCCAGCAGCTTTCAACAGGGGATCTACGAGCAGTACTTC.

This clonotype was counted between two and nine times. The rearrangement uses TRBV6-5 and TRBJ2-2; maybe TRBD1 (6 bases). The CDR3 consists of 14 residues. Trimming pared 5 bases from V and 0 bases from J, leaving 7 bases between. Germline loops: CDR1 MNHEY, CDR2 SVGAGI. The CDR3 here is CASSRTANTGELFF. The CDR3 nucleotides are TGTGCCAGCAGTCGGACAGCGAACACCGGGGAGCTGTTTTTT.

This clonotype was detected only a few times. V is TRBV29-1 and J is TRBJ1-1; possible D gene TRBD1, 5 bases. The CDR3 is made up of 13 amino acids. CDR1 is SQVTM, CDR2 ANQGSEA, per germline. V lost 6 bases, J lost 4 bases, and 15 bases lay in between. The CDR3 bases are TGCAGCGTACGCCCTGGGGGGGGCACTGAAGCTTTCTTT. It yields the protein CSVRPGGGTEAFF.

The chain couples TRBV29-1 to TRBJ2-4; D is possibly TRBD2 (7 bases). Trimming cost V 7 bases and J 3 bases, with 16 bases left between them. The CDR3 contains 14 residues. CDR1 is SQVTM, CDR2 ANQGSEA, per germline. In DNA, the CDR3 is TGCAGCGCCAAGGCGGGGGCAGTCAAAAACATTCAGTACTTC. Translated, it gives CSAKAGAVKNIQYF.

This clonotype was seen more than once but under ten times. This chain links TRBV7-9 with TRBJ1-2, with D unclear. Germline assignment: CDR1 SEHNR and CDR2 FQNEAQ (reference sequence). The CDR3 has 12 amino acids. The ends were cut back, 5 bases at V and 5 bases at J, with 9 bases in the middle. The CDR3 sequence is CASSEGSYGYTF. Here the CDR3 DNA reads TGTGCCAGCAGCGAAGGGAGTTATGGCTACACCTTC.

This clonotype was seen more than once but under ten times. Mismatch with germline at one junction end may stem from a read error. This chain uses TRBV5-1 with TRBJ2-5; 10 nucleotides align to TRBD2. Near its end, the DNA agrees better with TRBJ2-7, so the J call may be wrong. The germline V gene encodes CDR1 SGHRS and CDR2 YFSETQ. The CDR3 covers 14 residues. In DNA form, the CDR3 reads TGCACCAGCAGCTCGCTAGCGGGAGAATCCGAGCAGTACTTC. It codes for CTSSSLAGESEQYF.

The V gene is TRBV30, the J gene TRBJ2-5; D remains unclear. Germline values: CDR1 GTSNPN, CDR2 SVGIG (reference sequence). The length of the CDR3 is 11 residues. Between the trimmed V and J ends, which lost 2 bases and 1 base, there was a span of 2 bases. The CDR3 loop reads CAWSTQETQYF. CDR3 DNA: TGTGCCTGGAGTACCCAAGAGACCCAGTACTTC.

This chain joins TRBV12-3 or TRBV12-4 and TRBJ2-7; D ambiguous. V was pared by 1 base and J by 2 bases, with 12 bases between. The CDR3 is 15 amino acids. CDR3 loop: CASSLELVAPYEQYF. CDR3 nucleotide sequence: TGTGCCAGCAGTTTAGAGTTGGTTGCTCCCTACGAGCAGTACTTC.

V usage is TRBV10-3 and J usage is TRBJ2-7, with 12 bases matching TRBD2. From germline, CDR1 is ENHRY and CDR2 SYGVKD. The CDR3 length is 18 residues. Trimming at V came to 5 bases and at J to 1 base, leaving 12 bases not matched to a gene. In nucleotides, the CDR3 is TGTGCCATCAGTTCCGGGACTAGCGGGCCTTTGACTTCCTACGAGCAGTACTTC. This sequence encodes CAISSGTSGPLTSYEQYF.

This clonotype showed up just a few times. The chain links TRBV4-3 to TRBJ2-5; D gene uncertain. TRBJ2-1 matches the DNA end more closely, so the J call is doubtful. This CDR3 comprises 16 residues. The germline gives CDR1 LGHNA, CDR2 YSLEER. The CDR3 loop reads CASSLATTGLAHEQFF. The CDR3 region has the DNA TGCGCCAGCAGCCTCGCGACGACCGGGCTGGCGCATGAGCAGTTCTTC.

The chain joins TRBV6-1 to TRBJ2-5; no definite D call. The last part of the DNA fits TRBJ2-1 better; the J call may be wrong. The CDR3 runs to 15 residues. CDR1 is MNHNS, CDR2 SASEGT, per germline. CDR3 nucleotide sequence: TGTGCCAGCAGTGAAGGAAGCGTTAGTAGGGATGAGCAGTTCTTC. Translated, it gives CASSEGSVSRDEQFF.

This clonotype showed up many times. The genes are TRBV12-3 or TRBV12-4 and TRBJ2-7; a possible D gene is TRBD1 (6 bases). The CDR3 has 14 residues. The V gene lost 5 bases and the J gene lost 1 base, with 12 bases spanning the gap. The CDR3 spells CASSPTDSSYEQYF. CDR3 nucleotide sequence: TGTGCCAGCAGTCCCACGGACAGTTCCTACGAGCAGTACTTC.

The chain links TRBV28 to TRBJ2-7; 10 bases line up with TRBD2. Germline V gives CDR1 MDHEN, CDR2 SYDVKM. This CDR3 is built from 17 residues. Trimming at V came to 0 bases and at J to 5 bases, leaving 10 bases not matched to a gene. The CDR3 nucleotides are TGTGCCAGCAGTTTATGGTCCGCAACCGGGACTAGCGACGAGCAGTACTTC. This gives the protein CASSLWSATGTSDEQYF.

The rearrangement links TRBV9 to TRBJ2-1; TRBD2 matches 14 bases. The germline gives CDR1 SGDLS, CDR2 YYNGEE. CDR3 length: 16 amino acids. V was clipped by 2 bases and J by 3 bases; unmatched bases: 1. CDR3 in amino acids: CASSVGLAGVYNEQFF. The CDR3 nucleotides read TGTGCCAGCAGCGTGGGACTAGCGGGAGTCTACAATGAGCAGTTCTTC.

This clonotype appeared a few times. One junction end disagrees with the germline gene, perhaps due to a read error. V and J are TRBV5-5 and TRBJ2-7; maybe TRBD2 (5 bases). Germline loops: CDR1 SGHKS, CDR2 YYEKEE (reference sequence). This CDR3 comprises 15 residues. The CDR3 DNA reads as TGTGCCAGCAGCTCCCGGGATAAACCCTACTACGAGCAGTCCTTC. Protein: CASSSRDKPYYEQSF.

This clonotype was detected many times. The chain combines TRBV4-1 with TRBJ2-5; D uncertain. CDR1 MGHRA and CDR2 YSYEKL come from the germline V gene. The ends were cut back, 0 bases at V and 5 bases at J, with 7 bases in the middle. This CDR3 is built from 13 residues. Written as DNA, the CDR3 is TGCGCCAGCAGCCAAGATCAAGGGGAGACCCAGTACTTC. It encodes CASSQDQGETQYF.

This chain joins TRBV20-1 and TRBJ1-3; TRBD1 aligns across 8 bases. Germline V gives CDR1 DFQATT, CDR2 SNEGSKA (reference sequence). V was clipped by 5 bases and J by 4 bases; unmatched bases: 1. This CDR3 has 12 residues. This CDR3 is CSAPGGGNTIYF. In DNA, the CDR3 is TGCAGTGCTCCAGGGGGCGGAAACACCATATATTTT.